The entry below gives a single TCR beta chain sequence along with its context. Its antigen remains unknown. The time point was: sample taken at primary tumor resection. No cell sorting; template was whole RNA from tumor, lung tissue or PBMC. TCRdb reanalysed the 5' RACE reads using MiXCR and keeps one entry per CDR3 protein. The table includes some 4,100 distinct CDR3 sequences, roughly 10% detected once. The CDR3 is 13 amino acids. The V end lost 6 bases, the J end lost 4 bases, and 13 bases lay between the germline ends. Germline loops: CDR1 SQVTM, CDR2 ANQGSEA. The data are from a study of spatial heterogeneity in lung cancer. The study's findings and limits: Tumor mutation count correlated with how many alpha and beta TCRs expanded intratumorally.

Material: lung tumor tissue, obtained at surgery. The sequence derives from a male donor with early-stage non-small cell lung cancer. V usage is TRBV29-1 and J usage is TRBJ1-3, with no clear D. The CDR3: CSVETFSGNTIYF. The CDR3 DNA reads as TGCAGCGTCGAGACCTTTTCGGGAAACACCATATATTTT.